This T cell receptor (beta chain) is from a study of blood T cell repertoires in COVID-19. On the study more broadly: In each case, the material was cDNA or gDNA derived from T cells, B-cell-depleted T cells, or PBMCs.

J gave up 10 bases and V 2 bases, and 6 bases lay outside the gene matches. Germline assignment: CDR1 MGHDK and CDR2 SYGVNS. CDR3 length: 15 residues. Measured with immunoSEQ multiplex PCR; TCRdb has only the in-frame clones, and not every one. The sample comprises 250,000 to 300,000 clones, 75% to 90% of which are singletons, and around 12% rests with the top ten. This receptor was taken from a woman aged 55-69 years with acute or convalescent COVID-19. Sequencing input: peripheral blood. The chain carries TRBV25-1 and TRBJ2-1; 12 nucleotides line up with TRBD2. The CDR3 DNA sequence: TGTGCCAGCAGTGAAGCTAGCGGGAGGGTAGGAGAGCAGTTCTTC. This sequence encodes CASSEASGRVGEQFF.